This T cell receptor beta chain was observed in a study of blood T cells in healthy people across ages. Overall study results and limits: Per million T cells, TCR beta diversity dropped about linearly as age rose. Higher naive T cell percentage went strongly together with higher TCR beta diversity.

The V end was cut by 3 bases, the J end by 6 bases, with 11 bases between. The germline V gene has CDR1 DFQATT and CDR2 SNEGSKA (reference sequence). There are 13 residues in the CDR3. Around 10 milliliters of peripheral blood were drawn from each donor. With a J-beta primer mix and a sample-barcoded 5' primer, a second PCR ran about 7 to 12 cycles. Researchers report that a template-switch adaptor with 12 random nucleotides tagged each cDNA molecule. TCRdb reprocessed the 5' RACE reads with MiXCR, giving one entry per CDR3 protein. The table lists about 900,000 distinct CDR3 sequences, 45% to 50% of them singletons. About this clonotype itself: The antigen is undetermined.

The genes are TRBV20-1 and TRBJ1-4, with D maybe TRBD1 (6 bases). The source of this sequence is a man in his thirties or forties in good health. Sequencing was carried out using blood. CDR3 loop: CSARPGGDEKLFF. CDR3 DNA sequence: TGCAGTGCTAGGCCCGGGGGCGATGAAAAACTGTTTTTT.